The rows below give T cell receptor beta chains drawn from one sample of a study of early T cells in non-severe SARS-CoV-2 infection. TCRdb passed the 5' RACE reads through MiXCR, listing each CDR3 protein once. The table includes just over 95,000 distinct CDR3 sequences, approximately 9.9% detected once. This specimen consisted of whole blood, obtained at baseline. The receptor source for this set is an adult who was a healthcare worker with PCR-confirmed SARS-CoV-2 infection or an uninfected control (not recorded which). Each CDR3 is given without its conserved first and last residue.

v_call	j_call	cdr3_aa
TRBV12-3/TRBV12-4	TRBJ1-3	ASMGASGNTIY
TRBV7-6	TRBJ1-2	ASSPGTGPHGYT
TRBV29-1	TRBJ1-1	SVGKAQFTYMNTEAF
TRBV6-1	TRBJ2-1	ASRATGTGGYNEQF
TRBV18	TRBJ2-1	ASSRDREVYNEQF
TRBV5-1	TRBJ2-6	ASSLVLGTGRTGANVLT
TRBV11-2	TRBJ2-3	ASSLDWRLPRDTQY
TRBV7-2	TRBJ2-2	ASRFTSGSNNGELF
TRBV3-1	TRBJ2-7	ASSQDNSYEQY
TRBV27	TRBJ2-1	ASSPPGLAHNEQF
TRBV2	TRBJ2-7	ASSTDRGVYEQY
TRBV7-9	TRBJ1-1	ASEDGGNTEAF
TRBV5-5	TRBJ1-1	ASSGRGGSPTEAF
TRBV20-1	TRBJ2-3	SARGRY
TRBV6-2/TRBV6-3	TRBJ2-2	ASSPARGFDTGELF
TRBV5-8	TRBJ2-1	ASSLGAAGDEQF
TRBV5-5	TRBJ1-4	ASSPPTGTNEKLF
TRBV7-2	TRBJ2-7	ASSNGQWVYEQY
TRBV14	TRBJ2-3	ASSQVRGRFGTQY
TRBV12-3/TRBV12-4	TRBJ1-1	ASSFLGTEAF
TRBV2	TRBJ2-4	ASRYDRVDIQY
TRBV29-1	TRBJ2-3	SVERQGAGGTDTQY
TRBV7-2	TRBJ1-6	ASSLNSNSPLH
TRBV6-2/TRBV6-3	TRBJ2-3	ASTRAGPTDTQY
TRBV6-2/TRBV6-3	TRBJ2-3	ASSYGLGPDTQY
TRBV29-1	TRBJ2-3	SVESGRGADTQY
TRBV6-5	TRBJ1-3	ASSLTGPSSGNTIY
TRBV29-1	TRBJ2-3	SVAKGMVTSTDTQY
TRBV6-1	TRBJ1-4	ASSRQGAGTNEKLF
TRBV20-1	TRBJ2-5	SAAPGPGETQY
TRBV5-1	TRBJ1-4	ASSFQGMANEKLF
TRBV6-5	TRBJ1-6	ASRQGVDSPLH
TRBV5-5	TRBJ1-2	ASSFNREVGYT
TRBV10-1	TRBJ2-7	ASSSGRSSYEQY
TRBV5-8	TRBJ1-5	ASSLDGTETRDQPQH
TRBV10-3	TRBJ1-2	AISPGQGTYGYT
TRBV2	TRBJ2-7	ASRTSGRALYEQY
TRBV4-3	TRBJ2-3	ASSQELASGTDTQY
TRBV18	TRBJ2-7	ASSPTAATAEQY
TRBV20-1	TRBJ2-7	SVRDRDRVVEQY